This T cell receptor (beta chain) originates from a study of cytomegalovirus exposure and HLA in healthy donors. Whole-study findings and limits: V segments that were indistinguishable, TRBV6-2 and TRBV6-3 among them, were omitted from analysis. Later analysis demonstrated an association between a missense DCLRE1C variant and TCR beta V- and J-gene trimming. According to a later analysis, donors in an Asian-associated ancestry cluster reportedly had fewer N-insertions than the roughly 630-donor mean.

This CDR3 has 14 residues. Deletions cut 0 bases from V and 4 bases from J, with 6 bases between. Looked up from germline, CDR1 is SEHNR and CDR2 is FQNEAQ (reference sequence). PCR employed 60 Vbeta and 13 Jbeta primers. Produced via immunoSEQ multiplex PCR; TCRdb's table is partial and in-frame only. The data show under 150,000 clones, 78% seen once. On this clone itself: Its antigen is undetermined.

Material for sequencing was PBMCs. The chain joins TRBV7-9 to TRBJ2-2; maybe TRBD1 (5 bases). This TCR came from a woman in her thirties or forties in good health and CMV-seropositive. DNA for the CDR3: TGTGCCAGCAGCTTAGCGACAGTCACCGGGGAGCTGTTTTTT. Translation: CASSLATVTGELFF.